A single sample gave rise to the 20 T cell receptor beta chains below, sequenced in a study of beta chain features in type 1 diabetes. Investigators reverse transcribed all isolated RNA, so they sequenced expressed TCRB transcripts. TCRdb's table, derived via immunoSEQ multiplex PCR, lists solely in-frame clones and lacks some. The sample holds 200,000 to 250,000 clones, 7.5% to 10% seen once. Sequencing was done on a sample of naive CD4+ T cells from blood. These receptors originate from a woman between 18 and 29 years old in good health.

The V gene is TRBV29-1, the J gene TRBJ1-5; D might be TRBD1 (6 bases). CDR1 and CDR2 from the germline V gene are SQVTM and ANQGSEA. The V and J ends lost 5 bases and 1 base respectively, with 9 bases between them. This CDR3 is 13 amino acids long. As DNA, the CDR3 is TGCAGCGTTCAGGGGCAGAGCAATCAGCCCCAGCATTTT. It codes for CSVQGQSNQPQHF.

The chain joins TRBV29-1 to TRBJ1-1, with a possible D match to TRBD1 (6 bases). Germline V gene sequence: CDR1 SQVTM, CDR2 ANQGSEA. CDR3 length: 12 amino acids. Trimming cost V 4 bases and J 4 bases, with 10 bases left between them. CDR3 amino acids: CSVGTASTEAFF. The CDR3 DNA reads TGCAGCGTTGGGACAGCGAGCACTGAAGCTTTCTTT.

The CDR3 loop is CASSSNKGVGRELFF. CDR3 nucleotide sequence: TGTGCCAGCAGCTCGAACAAGGGGGTAGGTCGGGAGCTGTTTTTT. The chain recombines TRBV5-4 with TRBJ2-2; D might be TRBD1 (6 bases). The germline gives CDR1 SGHNT, CDR2 YYREEE (reference sequence). The germline V and J ends were trimmed by 3 bases and 9 bases, with 18 bases remaining between them. The CDR3 extends over 15 amino acids.

The chain couples TRBV4-1 to TRBJ1-2, with D unresolved. Per germline, CDR1 MGHRA and CDR2 YSYEKL. The V end lost 6 bases, the J end lost 2 bases, and 16 bases lay between the germline ends. The CDR3 has 15 amino acids. CDR3 DNA sequence: TGCGCCAGCAGTTACGTTGGCCGTGTCAACTATGGCTACACCTTC. It translates to CASSYVGRVNYGYTF.

The V call is TRBV5-4, the J call TRBJ1-6; TRBD1 matches at 8 bases. V gave up 1 base and J gave up 7 bases; unmatched junction bases: 10. The CDR3 length is 17 residues. Germline V lookup: CDR1 SGHNT, CDR2 YYREEE (reference sequence). The CDR3 nucleotides read TGTGCCAGCAGCTTGCGTCGGGACAGGTCGAAGAATTCACCCCTCCACTTT. Its translation: CASSLRRDRSKNSPLHF.

J is TRBJ1-5 and V is TRBV28; 7 bases match TRBD1. J was trimmed by 2 bases and V by 8 bases; bases with no gene match: 15. The V gene's germline CDR1 is MDHEN and CDR2 SYDVKM. The CDR3 contains 17 residues. The CDR3 region is CASGTEVFTGGNQPQHF. The CDR3 DNA reads TGTGCCAGCGGGACCGAAGTATTTACAGGGGGCAATCAGCCCCAGCATTTT. The variable domain in full, completed from reference TRBV28 and TRBJ1-5, reads DVKVTQSSRYLVKRTGEKVFLECVQDMDHENMFWYRQDPGLGLRLIYFSYDVKMKEKGDIPEGYSVSREKKERFSLILESASTNQTSMYLCASGTEVFTGGNQPQHFGDGTRLSIL.

This chain joins TRBV6-1 and TRBJ1-2, with unresolved D. CDR3 size: 14 residues. From germline, CDR1 is MNHNS and CDR2 SASEGT. The germline V and J ends were trimmed by 0 bases and 7 bases, with 12 bases remaining between them. The chain's CDR3 is CASSEAIIKSGYTF. CDR3 sequence (DNA): TGTGCCAGCAGTGAAGCGATCATAAAGAGTGGCTACACCTTC.

This clone was observed a handful of times. V usage is TRBV4-2 and J usage is TRBJ2-5; maybe TRBD2 (5 bases). TRBJ2-7 explains the end of the DNA better; the J call may be wrong. Per the germline V gene, CDR1 is LGHNA and CDR2 is YNFKEQ. CDR3 size: 16 residues. The CDR3 nucleotides are TGTGCCAGCAGCTATCGGCGAGCGGAGGACCCCTACGAGCAGTACTTC. Protein sequence: CASSYRRAEDPYEQYF.

A few counts support this clone. The genes are TRBV25-1 and TRBJ2-7, with D possibly TRBD1 on 6 matching bases. Trimming pared 6 bases from V and 0 bases from J, leaving 12 bases between. Germline CDR1 is MGHDK and CDR2 is SYGVNS. The CDR3 totals 14 residues. The CDR3 loop is CASSAWDNSYEQYF. As DNA, the CDR3 is TGTGCCAGCAGCGCTTGGGACAACTCCTACGAGCAGTACTTC.

This chain connects TRBV29-1 to TRBJ2-1, with TRBD2 identical over 9 bases. The length of the CDR3 is 13 residues. The germline V gene encodes CDR1 SQVTM and CDR2 ANQGSEA. V lost 5 bases and J lost 9; bases outside the gene matches: 8. Written as DNA, the CDR3 is TGCAGCGTTAGGGGACTAGCTGGGAGTGAGCAGTTCTTC. It yields the protein CSVRGLAGSEQFF.

This clone turned up a few times. The J gene is TRBJ2-3, the V gene TRBV7-6; 9 nucleotides match TRBD1. J gave up 1 base and V 5 bases, and 16 bases lay outside the gene matches. CDR1 is SGHVS and CDR2 is FNYEAQ in the germline V gene. The CDR3 has 19 residues. CDR3 sequence reads: CASSHNRDRVGSGTDTQYF. The CDR3, as DNA: TGTGCCAGCAGCCATAACCGGGACAGGGTTGGATCTGGCACAGATACGCAGTATTTT.

This clone has more than one count but fewer than ten. The J gene is TRBJ1-1, the V gene TRBV5-1, with 7 nucleotides matching TRBD1. Germline CDR1 SGHRS, CDR2 YFSETQ. The V gene end was trimmed by 0 bases and the J gene end by 2 bases; junction bases not matched to a gene: 10. The CDR3 extends over 17 amino acids. CDR3 residues: CASSLGQGKNPNTEAFF. The CDR3 DNA reads TGCGCCAGCAGCTTGGGACAGGGAAAGAATCCAAACACTGAAGCTTTCTTT.

This clone appeared a few times. The V gene is TRBV6-5, the J gene TRBJ1-2, with 10 bases fitting TRBD1. Germline CDR1 MNHEY, CDR2 SVGAGI. CDR3 length: 13 amino acids. Germline trimming cut 6 bases from V and 8 bases from J; bases unmatched to any gene: 6. CDR3 residues: CASSGDRGKGYTF. The CDR3 bases are TGTGCCAGCAGCGGGGACAGGGGTAAAGGCTACACCTTC.

Only a few counts were recorded for this clone. The chain uses TRBV7-8 and TRBJ1-5, with 9 bases fitting TRBD1. Germline-derived CDR1 and CDR2 are SGHVS and FQNEAQ. The trim removed 7 bases at V and 7 bases at J, leaving 20 bases unmatched. CDR3 size: 18 residues. DNA of the CDR3: TGTGCCAGCAACCCGACCCCAATTAGGACAGGGGCGGTCCAGCCCCAGCATTTT. This sequence encodes CASNPTPIRTGAVQPQHF.

In its sample, this clone was seen a few times. V gene TRBV25-1 combines with J gene TRBJ1-4, with D unclear. Germline assignment: CDR1 MGHDK and CDR2 SYGVNS. The CDR3 consists of 16 residues. The germline V and J ends were trimmed by 3 bases and 5 bases, with 16 bases remaining between them. The CDR3 region is CASSDPNSPGNEKLFF. CDR3 in DNA: TGTGCCAGCAGTGATCCCAACTCCCCGGGGAATGAAAAACTGTTTTTT. Variable domain in full (rest from reference TRBV25-1 and TRBJ1-4): EADIYQTPRYLVIGTGKKITLECSQTMGHDKMYWYQQDPGMELHLIHYSYGVNSTEKGDLSSESTVSRIRTEHFPLTLESARPSHTSQYLCASSDPNSPGNEKLFFGSGTQLSVL.

This clone was recorded a few times. This rearrangement joins TRBV11-2 to TRBJ1-1; TRBD1 agrees at 8 bases. CDR1 SGHAT and CDR2 FQNNGV come from the germline V gene. The CDR3 has 14 amino acids. V lost 3 bases and J lost 7; bases outside the gene matches: 7. The CDR3, as DNA: TGTGCCAGCAGCTTTTTCAGGGGGCAAGGTGAAGCTTTCTTT. Its translation: CASSFFRGQGEAFF.

This clone has just a few counts. The rearrangement uses TRBV4-1 and TRBJ1-6, with 11 positions matching TRBD1. CDR3 size: 15 residues. Germline V gene sequence: CDR1 MGHRA, CDR2 YSYEKL. V trimming: 2 bases; J trimming: 9 bases; junction bases outside the gene matches: 3. The CDR3, as DNA: TGCGCCAGCAGCCAACTAGGGACAGGGGGTTCACCCCTCCACTTT. The encoded protein is CASSQLGTGGSPLHF.

The J gene is TRBJ2-3, the V gene TRBV5-4; 7 bases match TRBD1. After removal of 0 bases from V and 3 bases from J, the junction contained 4 bases not matched to a gene. Germline CDR1 and CDR2: SGHNT and YYREEE (reference sequence). CDR3 length: 15 amino acids. This CDR3 is CASSLGTGLTDTQYF. DNA of the CDR3: TGTGCCAGCAGCTTGGGGACAGGATTGACAGATACGCAGTATTTT.

The CDR3 coding sequence is TGCAGTGCTCCAAGGGGGGATACGCAGTATTTT. This translates into CSAPRGDTQYF. V gene TRBV20-1 combines with J gene TRBJ2-3; maybe TRBD1 (6 bases). V dropped 5 bases and J dropped 6 bases, with 9 bases sitting between them. The germline V gene encodes CDR1 DFQATT and CDR2 SNEGSKA (reference sequence). CDR3 length equals 11 residues.

This clone has a handful of counts. The sample contains more than one DNA sequence encoding this CDR3. The chain links TRBV18 to TRBJ1-5; 9 nucleotides line up with TRBD1. In germline, CDR1 is KGHSH, CDR2 LQKENI. The CDR3 is 15 amino acids. The junction had 3 bases not matched to a gene; V was cut back by 6 bases and J by 0 bases. The CDR3 coding sequence is TGTGCCAGCTCCCCGGGACAGGGTAGCAATCAGCCCCAGCATTTT. Translating it yields CASSPGQGSNQPQHF.